These 22 T cell receptor beta chains share one sample of origin, sequenced in a study of early T cells in non-severe SARS-CoV-2 infection. TCRdb reanalysed the 5' RACE reads using MiXCR and keeps one entry per CDR3 protein. The sample shows around 77,000 distinct CDR3 sequences, 14% of them seen only once. Sequences were derived from whole blood, sampled at baseline. The receptor source for this set is an adult who was a healthcare worker with PCR-confirmed SARS-CoV-2 infection or an uninfected control (not recorded which).

The gene calls are TRBV6-5 and TRBJ2-1; D is unresolved. Germline V gene sequence: CDR1 MNHEY, CDR2 SVGAGI. CDR3 size: 17 residues. Between the trimmed V and J ends, which lost 5 bases and 1 base, there was a span of 18 bases. The CDR3 bases are TGTGCCAGCAGTCCCCTTTTGCGGATCCCGTCCTACAATGAGCAGTTCTTC. It translates to CASSPLLRIPSYNEQFF.

The chain has TRBV7-2 and TRBJ2-1; D possibly corresponds to TRBD2 (6 bases). V lost 3 bases to trimming and J lost 0 bases, with 18 bases between them. Germline lookup yields CDR1 SGHTA and CDR2 FQGNSA. CDR3 length equals 18 residues. This CDR3 is CASSFIPGLLSSYNEQFF. For the CDR3, the DNA is TGTGCCAGCAGCTTCATCCCGGGACTTTTAAGCTCCTACAATGAGCAGTTCTTC.

The chain combines TRBV7-6 with TRBJ2-4, with TRBD1 matching over 8 bases. Per germline, CDR1 SGHVS and CDR2 FNYEAQ. The CDR3 runs 15 residues. V lost 4 bases, J lost 5 bases, and 7 bases stayed unmatched. The chain's CDR3 is CASSSTPGQENIQYF. The CDR3, as DNA: TGTGCCAGCAGCTCAACCCCGGGACAGGAAAACATTCAGTACTTC.

The V and J genes are TRBV2 and TRBJ2-7; unclear D gene. The germline V gene encodes CDR1 SNHLY and CDR2 FYNNEI. This CDR3 region has 14 residues. V lost 3 bases and J 2 bases, leaving 11 bases between the germline ends. The CDR3 DNA sequence: TGTGCCAGCAGTGACAGTCTGGCTACCTACGAGCAGTACTTC. Translation gives CASSDSLATYEQYF. Based on the CDR3 plus reference TRBV2 and TRBJ2-7, the full variable domain is EPEVTQTPSHQVTQMGQEVILRCVPISNHLYFYWYRQILGQKVEFLVSFYNNEISEKSEIFDDQFSVERPDGSNFTLKIRSTKLEDSAMYFCASSDSLATYEQYFGPGTRLTVT.

This clonotype was detected many times. The V and J genes are TRBV20-1 and TRBJ1-2, with TRBD1 matching 7 bases. CDR1 and CDR2 from the germline V gene are DFQATT and SNEGSKA (reference sequence). The trim removed 1 base at V and 8 bases at J, leaving 13 bases unmatched. The CDR3 totals 15 residues. CDR3 residues: CSARGGTGDSNGYTF. In nucleotides, the CDR3 is TGCAGTGCTAGAGGAGGTACGGGGGACAGTAACGGCTACACCTTC.

The chain combines TRBV7-6 with TRBJ2-7; no firm D call. V was cut by 2 bases and J by 6 bases, with 5 bases left in between. The CDR3 is 11 residues long. Germline-derived CDR1 and CDR2 are SGHVS and FNYEAQ. The CDR3 here is CASSLRSEQYF. The CDR3 region has the DNA TGTGCCAGCAGCTTACGGTCCGAGCAGTACTTC.

This clonotype came up a few times. The CDR3 sequence: CASRGREAPKDTQYF. CDR3 sequence (DNA): TGTGCCAGCAGAGGACGGGAGGCGCCTAAAGATACGCAGTATTTT. The chain combines TRBV6-1 with TRBJ2-3; 7 bases line up with TRBD2. This CDR3 has 15 residues. CDR1 is MNHNS, CDR2 SASEGT, per germline. J gave up 5 bases and V 6 bases, and 11 bases lay outside the gene matches.

The table lists this clonotype with a few counts. This sequence joins TRBV20-1 and TRBJ2-7; D gene uncertain. V lost 5 bases and J 0 bases, leaving 11 bases between the germline ends. There are 13 residues in the CDR3. Germline CDR1 is DFQATT and CDR2 is SNEGSKA (reference sequence). CDR3 sequence (DNA): TGCAGTGCTCTTCTCGGTGTCTCCTACGAGCAGTACTTC. Amino acid sequence: CSALLGVSYEQYF.

This clonotype is a singleton in its sample. The CDR3, as DNA: TGTGCCAGCAGTGAAGCGCTTCAAGTCCTCTACGAGCAGTACTTC. This sequence encodes CASSEALQVLYEQYF. This sequence joins TRBV2 and TRBJ2-7; D unresolved. The CDR3 is 15 residues long. Germline lookup yields CDR1 SNHLY and CDR2 FYNNEI. V was pared by 0 bases and J by 3 bases, with 12 bases between. Variable domain in full (rest from reference TRBV2 and TRBJ2-7): EPEVTQTPSHQVTQMGQEVILRCVPISNHLYFYWYRQILGQKVEFLVSFYNNEISEKSEIFDDQFSVERPDGSNFTLKIRSTKLEDSAMYFCASSEALQVLYEQYFGPGTRLTVT.

This clonotype has just a few counts. The rearrangement joins TRBV20-1 to TRBJ2-3; D gene unclear. This CDR3 has 15 amino acids. V lost 1 base to trimming and J lost 2 bases, with 13 bases between them. From germline, CDR1 is DFQATT and CDR2 SNEGSKA (reference sequence). The chain's CDR3 is CSARVGYLPTDTQYF. The CDR3 region has the DNA TGCAGTGCTAGAGTCGGCTATTTACCCACAGATACGCAGTATTTT.

The chain recombines TRBV29-1 with TRBJ2-1; D is possibly TRBD2 (5 bases). The germline V and J ends were trimmed by 6 bases and 5 bases, with 11 bases remaining between them. The germline V gene encodes CDR1 SQVTM and CDR2 ANQGSEA. The CDR3 runs 12 residues. CDR3 sequence reads: CSVLEEDNEQFF. The CDR3 coding sequence is TGCAGCGTACTAGAGGAGGACAATGAGCAGTTCTTC.

This clonotype showed up many times. CDR3 sequence reads: CASSIRGNTGELFF. For the CDR3, the DNA is TGTGCCAGCAGCATCAGGGGTAACACCGGGGAGCTGTTTTTT. The J gene is TRBJ2-2, the V gene TRBV11-3, with D tentatively TRBD1 (6 bases). The CDR3 is 14 amino acids. Germline CDR1 reads SGHNT; CDR2 reads YENEEA. Trimming cost V 5 bases and J 2 bases, with 9 bases left between them.

V usage is TRBV6-1 and J usage is TRBJ1-2; D uncertain. The V end was cut by 4 bases, the J end by 3 bases, with 6 bases between. Germline V gene sequence: CDR1 MNHNS, CDR2 SASEGT. This CDR3 region has 12 residues. The chain's CDR3 is CASSASDYGYTF. CDR3 nucleotides: TGTGCCAGCAGTGCCAGTGACTATGGCTACACCTTC.

This clonotype was seen a few times. The chain combines TRBV3-1 with TRBJ1-2; D ambiguous. V lost 3 bases and J 4 bases, leaving 12 bases between the germline ends. CDR1 and CDR2 from the germline V gene are LGHDT and YNNKEL (reference sequence). The CDR3 length is 14 residues. CDR3 sequence: CASSQRGSIYGYTF. The CDR3 DNA is TGTGCCAGCAGCCAGCGAGGGTCTATCTATGGCTACACCTTC. Supplemented by reference TRBV3-1 and TRBJ1-2, the full variable domain reads DTAVSQTPKYLVTQMGNDKSIKCEQNLGHDTMYWYKQDSKKFLKIMFSYNNKELIINETVPNRFSPKSPDKAHLNLHINSLELGDSAVYFCASSQRGSIYGYTFGSGTRLTVV.

This clonotype turned up a few times. The chain couples TRBV7-8 to TRBJ2-3, with D perhaps matching TRBD2 (5 bases). Germline values: CDR1 SGHVS, CDR2 FQNEAQ. The CDR3 consists of 16 residues. V was clipped by 5 bases and J by 2 bases, with 17 bases between them. The CDR3 DNA reads TGTGCCAGCAGCGCGGACTCGGCGGTGATCACAGATACGCAGTATTTT. It is translated as CASSADSAVITDTQYF.

This clonotype was seen at least ten times. This chain links TRBV11-3 with TRBJ1-3, with 8 bases aligning to TRBD1. The germline CDR1 and CDR2 sequences are SGHNT and YENEEA. V was pared by 6 bases and J by 8 bases, with 6 bases of the junction left unmatched. This CDR3 has 13 amino acids. CDR3 protein: CASSRGQADTIYF. Written as DNA, the CDR3 is TGTGCCAGCAGTCGGGGACAGGCGGACACCATATATTTT.

This clonotype was counted between two and nine times. The chain recombines TRBV12-3 or TRBV12-4 with TRBJ2-6, with 8 bases fitting TRBD1. The CDR3 spans 16 residues. V gave up 5 bases and J gave up 4 bases; unmatched junction bases: 7. CDR3 sequence reads: CASSIRGQVGANVLTF. The CDR3 DNA reads TGTGCCAGCAGTATAAGGGGACAGGTGGGGGCCAACGTCCTGACTTTC.

This clonotype was observed many times. The chain recombines TRBV5-6 with TRBJ2-3, with 7 bases lining up with TRBD1. J lost 6 bases, V lost 0 bases, and 1 base had no gene match. The CDR3 loop spans 13 amino acids. Germline V gene sequence: CDR1 SGHDT, CDR2 YYEEEE. CDR3 protein: CASSLEDRDTQYF. The CDR3 DNA reads TGTGCCAGCAGCTTGGAGGACAGGGATACGCAGTATTTT.

Details on this clonotype: The junction does not match germline at one end; this may be a read error. The rearrangement joins TRBV24-1 to TRBJ2-7, with D unresolved. The germline V gene encodes CDR1 KGHDR and CDR2 SFDVKD. The CDR3 is 13 residues long. The DNA of the CDR3 is TGTGCCACCAGTGATGCGAACACCTACGAGCAGAACTTC. This sequence encodes CATSDANTYEQNF.

This clonotype has a handful of counts. The chain uses TRBV12-3 or TRBV12-4 and TRBJ1-1, with D possibly matching TRBD1 (5 bases). The CDR3 has 12 amino acids. V was clipped by 7 bases and J by 8 bases, with 14 bases between them. CDR3 in amino acids: CASTDSGGEAFF. The CDR3 nucleotides read TGTGCCAGCACCGACAGCGGAGGGGAAGCTTTCTTT.

This clonotype was observed a few times. The rearrangement joins TRBV28 to TRBJ2-1, with D uncertain. This CDR3 is built from 15 residues. Germline CDR1 MDHEN, CDR2 SYDVKM. V gave up 6 bases and J gave up 0 bases, with 12 bases separating them. The CDR3 nucleotides read TGTGCCAGCAGACTGACTCCCAGCTCCTACAATGAGCAGTTCTTC. As protein: CASRLTPSSYNEQFF.

This chain links TRBV5-4 with TRBJ2-2; D might be TRBD2 (8 bases). V gave up 4 bases and J gave up 7 bases, with 20 bases separating them. The CDR3 sequence is 16 residues long. CDR1 is SGHNT, CDR2 YYREEE, per germline (reference sequence). In nucleotides, the CDR3 is TGTGCCAGCAGCAGGGGACTAGGGGGCATTGGCGGGGAGCTGTTTTTT. Protein product: CASSRGLGGIGGELFF.